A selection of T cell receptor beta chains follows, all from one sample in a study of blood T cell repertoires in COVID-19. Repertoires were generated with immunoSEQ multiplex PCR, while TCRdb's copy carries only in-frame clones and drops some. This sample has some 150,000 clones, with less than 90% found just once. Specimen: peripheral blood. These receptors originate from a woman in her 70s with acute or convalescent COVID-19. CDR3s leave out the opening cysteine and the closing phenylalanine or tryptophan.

ASSLATGEAF | TRBV7-9
ASSLGRTQGFGYT | TRBV11-2
ASSEGAGGFYEQY | TRBV6-1
ASRWERSTDTQY | TRBV11-2
ASSSQGSFRPLH | TRBV28
ASSPGQLYGYT | TRBV12-3/TRBV12-4
ASRGTGGQPQH | TRBV19
ASRGEGQGFYEQY | TRBV6-5
ASSPTGRSSYNSPLH | TRBV28
ASSSNNQGAGEQY | TRBV5-1
ASSPTLVQENYGYT | TRBV18
ASSLVSRASGNTIY | TRBV13
ASSLTGGWDEQF | TRBV4-3
ASSPRGDSGVRPQY | TRBV4-2
ASSLVGGAPDTQY | TRBV7-2
ASSLDSHTGELF | TRBV11-1
ASSNGGSGNQPQH | TRBV19
ASRGQGGARDNSPLH | TRBV2
ASSLHPTGNTEAF | TRBV7-2
AISDSVYGYT | TRBV10-3
ASSLLGGEGTTGELF | TRBV27
ASSSSTHLGSNQPQH | TRBV6-2/TRBV6-3
ASSPPHFEAF | TRBV28
ASSAIPVAGSKGAF | TRBV5-1
SAKGVETQY | TRBV20-1
ASSRGTGGNTEAF | TRBV7-6
ASGLVRGYGTDTQY | TRBV12-5
ASSDSIGLALIRQEETQY | TRBV6-4
ASSVHGLDGYT | TRBV9
ASSGSALYQETQY | TRBV25-1
ASSFRGGTGGYEQY | TRBV7-2
ASMRGGPLETQY | TRBV2
ASSVGRSSSGNTIY | TRBV2
ASSQDRYEQY | TRBV14
ARTYTGGGEKLF | TRBV7-5
SASGRQGGRNEQF | TRBV20-1